Sequencing of this T cell receptor beta chain was carried out in a study of shared clonotypes between healthy human individuals. Germline CDR1 and CDR2: MDHEN and SYDVKM. Between the trimmed V and J ends, which lost 8 bases and 3 bases, there was a span of 20 bases. This CDR3 region has 15 residues. Profiling relied on immunoSEQ multiplex PCR, and the TCRdb table lists in-frame clones only, not all of them. The data contain over 1.5 million clones, 95% to 99% of them singletons. The V and J genes are TRBV28 and TRBJ2-7, with no clear D. Sequenced: naive CD4+ T cells sorted from blood. Subset: CD45RA+ positively selected. This clonotype was sampled from a man younger than 45 in good health. CDR3 sequence (DNA): TGTGCCAGCGCCAGAATAGACGTTACCGGCTACGAGCAGTACTTC. This codes for CASARIDVTGYEQYF.